The rows below give T cell receptor beta chains drawn from one sample of a study of blood T cell repertoires in COVID-19. Generated by immunoSEQ multiplex PCR, the TCRdb table keeps only in-frame clones and is missing some. The sample shows 440,000 or so clones, about nine tenths of them seen only once. Material for sequencing was peripheral blood. The receptors derive from a woman aged 35 to 49 with COVID-19, enrolled during active disease. Each CDR3 is given with its conserved first and last residue. The D gene is left open where the match is weak. The size field is filled for only some rows; it gives once, few, many or a size class.

>TRBJ2-1|NA|NA|TRBV19
TGTGCCAGTACCCTCCATCAGGGCAGTATATCCAATGAGCAGTTCTTC
CASTLHQGSISNEQFF
>TRBJ1-1|NA|NA|TRBV7-9
TGTGCCAGCAGCTCACCCTCCGGGGGGAACACTGAAGCTTTCTTT
CASSSPSGGNTEAFF
>TRBJ2-5|NA|TRBD1|TRBV7-2
TGTGCCAGCAGCTGGGACAGGAAAGAGACCCAGTACTTC
CASSWDRKETQYF
>TRBJ2-2|NA|TRBD2|TRBV7-7
TGTGCTAGCAGCTCCTCTGTTTGGCTAGCGGGAGCGGCCACCGGGGAGCTGTTTTTT
CASSSSVWLAGAATGELFF
>TRBJ2-1|NA|TRBD1|TRBV19
TGTGCCAGTAGCCGAAGGACAGGGGAGGCCTACAATGAGCAGTTCTTC
CASSRRTGEAYNEQFF
>TRBJ1-2|NA|TRBD1|TRBV5-5
TGTGCCAGCAGCTTGTACCAGGGACAGGCCACACTCTTCACCTTC
CASSLYQGQATLFTF
>TRBJ1-1|NA|TRBD1|TRBV29-1
TGCAGCGCCTCCGGGACAGGGGGGACTGAAGCTTTCTTT
CSASGTGGTEAFF
>TRBJ1-5|NA|NA|TRBV5-1
TGCGCCAGCAGCCTACAGGGAACTGGTCAGCCCCAGCATTTT
CASSLQGTGQPQHF
>TRBJ1-1|NA|NA|TRBV6-2/TRBV6-3
TGTGCCAGCAGTTACTCGCCTTTAGGGGTCACTGGGTTCCGTACTGAAGCTTTCTTT
CASSYSPLGVTGFRTEAFF
>TRBJ2-1|few|NA|TRBV7-9
TGTGCCAGCAGCGGCGGCCCGGGGGATTACAATGAGCAGTTCTTC
CASSGGPGDYNEQFF
>TRBJ2-2|NA|NA|TRBV10-3
TGTGCCATCAGTGATATATGGACAGCGAACACCGGGGAGCTGTTTTTT
CAISDIWTANTGELFF